This TCR beta chain was recovered during a study of blood T cell repertoires in COVID-19. About the research overall: The United States, Italy and Spain supplied acute and convalescent COVID-19 samples. T cells, B-cell-depleted T cells, or PBMCs provided the cDNA or gDNA that served as material.

Original handling: Amplifying reference gene primers gave estimates of nucleated cell counts. Produced via immunoSEQ multiplex PCR; TCRdb's table is partial and in-frame only. Clone size and the V and J calls come from that table; the DNA yielded D and trimming. Of more than 90,000 clones listed, more than 80% are singletons. Germline CDR1 DFQATT, CDR2 SNEGSKA (reference sequence). Deletions cut 7 bases from V and 2 bases from J, with 8 bases between. This CDR3 is 11 amino acids long. Material: peripheral blood. This sequence originates from a human donor in a cohort sampled during active COVID-19. The chain employs TRBV20-1 and TRBJ1-1; D is uncertain. CDR3 sequence: CSVPYNTEAFF. In DNA form, the CDR3 reads TGCAGTGTCCCCTATAACACTGAAGCTTTCTTT.